This is a list of T cell receptor beta chains from one sample in a study of blood T cell repertoires in COVID-19. Libraries were prepared by immunoSEQ multiplex PCR; TCRdb keeps only in-frame clonotypes and omits some of them. The table includes under 100,000 clones, about 89% detected once. The specimen was peripheral blood. These receptors were obtained from a human donor in a cohort sampled during active COVID-19. Both conserved end residues are trimmed from each CDR3. Fields, in order: V gene, J gene, CDR3 protein.

>TRBV7-6|TRBJ1-2
ASSNEAGRGSLGGYT
>TRBV29-1|TRBJ2-7
SVEGTGAYEQY
>TRBV18|TRBJ2-7
ARPTSGGPPYEQY
>TRBV5-1|TRBJ1-4
ASRDTGGSNEKLF
>TRBV10-3|TRBJ1-5
AISHSGGFQPQH
>TRBV28|TRBJ2-7
ASSQGSYEQY
>TRBV5-4|TRBJ2-2
ATGQGDTGELF
>TRBV12-3/TRBV12-4|TRBJ1-1
ASSLGAVREAF
>TRBV27|TRBJ1-3
ASSSGVAGNTIY
>TRBV6-5|TRBJ1-6
ASRDGDSPLH
>TRBV29-1|TRBJ1-1
SANPGQPNTEAF
>TRBV30|TRBJ2-7
AWSLGRGAYEQY
>TRBV10-2|TRBJ2-6
ASSGLSPFLGANVLT
>TRBV4-1|TRBJ2-3
ASSQESTADTQY
>TRBV29-1|TRBJ2-3
SVAHRTDTQY
>TRBV28|TRBJ2-7
ASSFSGGDEQY
>TRBV6-1|TRBJ2-7
ASSEDRGYEQY
>TRBV10-3|TRBJ1-6
AISVGQQGIGLSPLH
>TRBV5-8|TRBJ1-2
ASSFQQGWDGYT